The 24 T cell receptor beta chains below were found in one sample sequenced in a study of blood T cell repertoires in COVID-19. Here immunoSEQ multiplex PCR was the method, and the copy in TCRdb shows in-frame clones only, minus some. Among about 310,000 clones listed, roughly 89% were seen once. The sequencing sample was made of peripheral blood. These receptors were collected from a woman aged 40 to 50 with COVID-19, enrolled during active disease.

The chain carries TRBV9 and TRBJ2-5, with 9 bases identical to TRBD2. The CDR3 runs 17 residues. Germline CDR1 reads SGDLS; CDR2 reads YYNGEE. The junction had 7 bases not matched to a gene; V was cut back by 0 bases and J by 1 base. CDR3 sequence reads: CASSVDPRGGLQETQYF. The CDR3 DNA reads TGTGCCAGCAGCGTAGACCCGCGGGGGGGCCTCCAAGAGACCCAGTACTTC. The whole variable domain, remainder taken from reference TRBV9 and TRBJ2-5, is DSGVTQTPKHLITATGQRVTLRCSPRSGDLSVYWYQQSLDQGLQFLIQYYNGEERAKGNILERFSAQQFPDLHSELNLSSLELGDSALYFCASSVDPRGGLQETQYFGPGTRLLVL.

The V call is TRBV5-1, the J call TRBJ2-7; possibly TRBD1 for D (6 bases). The CDR3 extends over 13 amino acids. CDR1 SGHRS and CDR2 YFSETQ come from the germline V gene. V lost 2 bases to trimming and J lost 5 bases, with 11 bases between them. CDR3 region: CASSFTGRHEQYF. CDR3 DNA: TGCGCCAGCAGCTTTACAGGGAGACACGAGCAGTACTTC.

This chain joins TRBV6-2 or TRBV6-3 and TRBJ1-1, with 7 bases aligning to TRBD1. Germline-derived CDR1 and CDR2 are MNHEY and SVGEGT. The CDR3 length is 15 residues. J gave up 3 bases and V 2 bases, and 6 bases lay outside the gene matches. The CDR3 DNA reads TGTGCCAGCAGTTACGTAGGGGGCTCGTACACTGAAGCTTTCTTT. Translated, it gives CASSYVGGSYTEAFF.

The rearrangement uses TRBV2 and TRBJ1-1, with 11 bases matching TRBD1. V lost 8 bases and J lost 6; bases outside the gene matches: 11. The CDR3 has 15 amino acids. Germline-derived CDR1 and CDR2 are SNHLY and FYNNEI. CDR3 nucleotides: TGTGCCAGCCTTCCTCCCCAGGGACAGGGGGCTGAAGCTTTCTTT. It translates to CASLPPQGQGAEAFF.

This chain joins TRBV6-5 and TRBJ1-5; 8 bases agree with TRBD1. The CDR3 consists of 15 residues. V trimming: 6 bases; J trimming: 6 bases; junction bases outside the gene matches: 10. Per germline, CDR1 MNHEY and CDR2 SVGAGI. This chain's CDR3 is CASSPSGGYGQPQHF. The DNA for the CDR3 is TGTGCCAGCAGCCCCTCAGGGGGCTATGGTCAGCCCCAGCATTTT.

This clone was recorded only once. The chain couples TRBV5-1 to TRBJ2-3; weak D call: TRBD1 (5 bases). The germline gives CDR1 SGHRS, CDR2 YFSETQ. Trimming took 2 bases from V and 0 from J, leaving 13 bases between them. The CDR3 totals 16 residues. CDR3 amino acids: CASSFGLQDSTDTQYF. As DNA, the CDR3 is TGCGCCAGCAGCTTTGGGCTACAGGATAGCACAGATACGCAGTATTTT.

The chain recombines TRBV7-2 with TRBJ2-2, with D uncertain. This CDR3 is 13 amino acids long. Trimming shortened V by 3 bases and J by 7 bases, and 9 bases separated the two germline ends. The germline V gene has CDR1 SGHTA and CDR2 FQGNSA. CDR3 sequence (DNA): TGTGCCAGCAGCTTTTCCGGGTTCGGGGAGCTGTTTTTT. It translates to CASSFSGFGELFF.

V and J are TRBV24-1 and TRBJ2-1, with 8 bases identical to TRBD2. Unmatched junction bases numbered 2, after V lost 2 bases and J lost 0 bases. Germline CDR1 KGHDR, CDR2 SFDVKD. CDR3 length equals 16 residues. CDR3 nucleotides: TGTGCCACCAGTGATTCACTAGCGGCCTCCTACAATGAGCAGTTCTTC. Translated, it gives CATSDSLAASYNEQFF.

The chain has TRBV12-5 and TRBJ2-4; no clear D. CDR1 is LGHNT and CDR2 is FRNRAP in the germline V gene. The CDR3 is made up of 15 amino acids. V was shortened by 5 bases and J by 0 bases, with 11 bases between the two germline ends. The CDR3 reads CASGPDTLAKNIQYF. CDR3 nucleotides: TGTGCTAGTGGTCCTGACACGCTAGCCAAAAACATTCAGTACTTC.

This clone appeared a single time. The rearrangement links TRBV5-1 to TRBJ1-1, with D uncertain. The CDR3 consists of 14 residues. The germline CDR1 and CDR2 sequences are SGHRS and YFSETQ. V was trimmed by 2 bases and J by 1 base, leaving 9 bases between them. Here the CDR3 reads CASSFRGRNTEAFF. The CDR3 DNA is TGCGCCAGCAGCTTTAGAGGGAGGAACACTGAAGCTTTCTTT.

The chain combines TRBV28 with TRBJ2-7; 8 bases agree with TRBD2. The V segment lost 5 bases and the J segment 2 bases; nucleotides outside the gene matches: 11. The CDR3 length is 16 residues. CDR1 is MDHEN, CDR2 SYDVKM, per germline. The CDR3 DNA reads TGTGCCAGCAGTCGGCGGGGGGAGATCGACCCCTACGAGCAGTACTTC. It is translated as CASSRRGEIDPYEQYF.

The chain uses TRBV28 and TRBJ2-3, with 9 positions matching TRBD2. Germline CDR1 and CDR2: MDHEN and SYDVKM. There are 17 residues in the CDR3. V dropped 4 bases and J dropped 1; count of bases not matched to a gene: 9. The CDR3 here is CASSSLTSGRRTDTQYF. CDR3 nucleotides: TGTGCCAGCAGTTCCCTCACTAGCGGGCGTCGCACAGATACGCAGTATTTT.

V and J are TRBV4-2 and TRBJ2-7; TRBD1 matches 8 bases. Germline values: CDR1 LGHNA, CDR2 YNFKEQ. V dropped 3 bases and J dropped 2; count of bases not matched to a gene: 6. The CDR3 length is 15 residues. This chain's CDR3 is CASSQSQTGAYEQYF. CDR3 DNA: TGTGCCAGCAGCCAGAGTCAGACAGGGGCCTACGAGCAGTACTTC.

The chain carries TRBV9 and TRBJ2-3; no definite D call. V was cut by 3 bases and J by 3 bases, with 5 bases left in between. The CDR3 is made up of 12 amino acids. The V gene's germline CDR1 is SGDLS and CDR2 YYNGEE. This CDR3 is CASSAYTDTQYF. The CDR3 DNA is TGTGCCAGCAGCGCTTATACAGATACGCAGTATTTT.

The sample holds one count of this clone. The rearrangement links TRBV7-3 to TRBJ2-2; a weak D match, TRBD1 (6 bases). V gave up 5 bases and J gave up 7 bases, with 17 bases separating them. Germline V lookup: CDR1 SGHTA, CDR2 FQGTGA. This CDR3 is 15 amino acids long. CDR3 coding DNA: TGTGCCAGCAGCCCACCGGGACAACCCCTCGGGGAGCTGTTTTTT. It codes for CASSPPGQPLGELFF. Full variable domain (outside the CDR3, taken from reference TRBV7-3 and TRBJ2-2): GAGVSQTPSNKVTEKGKYVELRCDPISGHTALYWYRQSLGQGPEFLIYFQGTGAADDSGLPNDRFFAVRPEGSVSTLKIQRTERGDSAVYLCASSPPGQPLGELFFGEGSRLTVL.

This clone was seen only once. The V gene is TRBV28, the J gene TRBJ2-7; no clear D gene. V was clipped by 3 bases and J by 3 bases, with 9 bases between them. The CDR3 is made up of 13 amino acids. CDR1 is MDHEN, CDR2 SYDVKM, per germline. The CDR3 spells CASSLGRDYEQYF. DNA of the CDR3: TGTGCCAGCAGTTTGGGCAGAGACTACGAGCAGTACTTC.

Concerning this clone: Other DNA sequences in this specimen translate into the identical CDR3. V is TRBV10-3 and J is TRBJ2-7, with 10 bases lining up with TRBD1. The CDR3 loop spans 14 amino acids. Trimming took 0 bases from V and 4 from J; bases not matched to a gene: 0. Germline V gives CDR1 ENHRY, CDR2 SYGVKD. The CDR3 DNA is TGTGCCATCAGTGAGTCGGGACAGGGGTACGAGCAGTACTTC. Translating gives CAISESGQGYEQYF.

This chain uses TRBV3-1 (or the pseudogene TRBV3-2) with TRBJ2-7, with D possibly TRBD2 on 5 matching bases. The CDR3 contains 12 residues. V was cut by 1 base and J by 10 bases, with 11 bases left in between. Germline V gives CDR1 LGHDT, CDR2 YNNKEL (reference sequence). The CDR3 DNA reads TGTGCCAGCAGCCAAGCTTTGACTATTCAGTACTTC. Translation: CASSQALTIQYF.

V is TRBV3-1 (or the pseudogene TRBV3-2) and J is TRBJ1-2, with TRBD1 matching over 8 bases. This CDR3 contains 16 residues. V gave up 4 bases and J gave up 0 bases; unmatched junction bases: 7. Germline V lookup: CDR1 LGHDT, CDR2 YNNKEL (reference sequence). The CDR3 reads CASSPTVDRANYGYTF. The CDR3 DNA follows: TGTGCCAGCAGCCCGACGGTGGACAGGGCTAACTATGGCTACACCTTC.

The chain employs TRBV6-6 and TRBJ2-2; 8 bases align to TRBD1. Germline V gives CDR1 MNHNY, CDR2 SVGAGI (reference sequence). CDR3 length equals 15 residues. Trimming removed 4 bases from V and 0 bases from J; junction bases left unmatched: 1. CDR3 region: CASSSDRANTGELFF. Here the CDR3 DNA reads TGTGCCAGCAGTTCGGACAGGGCGAACACCGGGGAGCTGTTTTTT.

This clone occurred once. The genes are TRBV5-1 and TRBJ1-3; TRBD1 aligns across 9 bases. CDR1 and CDR2 (germline): SGHRS, YFSETQ. V lost 5 bases to trimming and J lost 4 bases; unmatched junction nucleotides: 1. The CDR3 runs 13 residues. This CDR3 reads CASRDRGGNTIYF. The CDR3 DNA reads as TGCGCCAGCAGGGACAGGGGCGGAAACACCATATATTTT.

The chain recombines TRBV6-2 or TRBV6-3 with TRBJ1-2; 7 bases match TRBD1. Germline CDR1 is MNHEY and CDR2 is SVGEGT. The CDR3 has 14 amino acids. Trimming took 5 bases from V and 3 from J; bases not matched to a gene: 6. The CDR3 here is CASSDFGTDYGYTF. CDR3 DNA sequence: TGTGCCAGCAGTGACTTCGGGACAGACTATGGCTACACCTTC.

This clone was observed once. The rearrangement joins TRBV7-2 to TRBJ1-2; 7 nucleotides agree with TRBD1. The CDR3 contains 14 residues. Per the germline V gene, CDR1 is SGHTA and CDR2 is FQGNSA. The J segment lost 3 bases and the V segment lost 5 bases, leaving 6 bases of the junction unmatched. CDR3 coding DNA: TGTGCCAGCAGCCTCGGACAGGCGTACTATGGCTACACCTTC. Residues: CASSLGQAYYGYTF.

The chain employs TRBV7-9 and TRBJ1-4; D unresolved. The V end lost 2 bases, the J end lost 8 bases, and 12 bases lay between the germline ends. Germline values: CDR1 SEHNR, CDR2 FQNEAQ (reference sequence). The CDR3 runs 14 residues. CDR3 nucleotides: TGTGCCAGCAGCTTAAGTCGGGGTGAAGAAAAACTGTTTTTT. Its protein is CASSLSRGEEKLFF.